Shown below are 5 T cell receptor beta chains from a single sample sequenced in a study of blood T cell repertoires in COVID-19. TCRdb's copy holds only in-frame clones and misses some; the assay was immunoSEQ multiplex PCR. Of nearly 200,000 clones in the sample, roughly 84% are singletons; the top ten hold roughly 6.2%. The sequenced material came from peripheral blood. Receptor source: a woman between 40 and 55 years old who had recovered from COVID-19.

V is TRBV3-1 (or the pseudogene TRBV3-2) and J is TRBJ2-7, with D perhaps matching TRBD2 (5 bases). The length of the CDR3 is 14 residues. Trimming shortened V by 4 bases and J by 5 bases, and 15 bases separated the two germline ends. The germline gives CDR1 LGHDT, CDR2 YNNKEL (reference sequence). This CDR3 is CASSPDTGFDEQYF. As DNA, the CDR3 is TGTGCCAGCAGCCCAGACACGGGATTTGACGAGCAGTACTTC.

The chain combines TRBV7-2 with TRBJ2-7; 8 bases line up with TRBD1. With 5 bases clipped from V and 4 bases from J, the junction kept 4 bases outside the gene matches. Germline CDR1 SGHTA, CDR2 FQGNSA. This CDR3 is built from 13 residues. The DNA of the CDR3 is TGTGCCAGCAGCCCCCGGACAGGGTACGAGCAGTACTTC. It is translated as CASSPRTGYEQYF.

This sequence joins TRBV2 and TRBJ2-3; a weak D match, TRBD2 (6 bases). With 2 bases removed from V and 0 bases from J, the gap between germline ends came to 9 bases. The CDR3 totals 15 residues. CDR1 SNHLY and CDR2 FYNNEI come from the germline V gene. The CDR3 is CASSELAISTDTQYF. In DNA form, the CDR3 reads TGTGCCAGCAGTGAACTAGCGATTAGCACAGATACGCAGTATTTT.

The chain links TRBV4-2 to TRBJ1-1; 9 positions agree with TRBD1. Trimming took 4 bases from V and 3 from J; bases not matched to a gene: 3. Germline V gene lookup returns CDR1 LGHNA and CDR2 YNFKEQ. The CDR3 extends over 14 amino acids. The CDR3 sequence: CASSPRTGDTEAFF. CDR3 sequence (DNA): TGTGCCAGCAGCCCAAGGACAGGGGACACTGAAGCTTTCTTT.

The chain couples TRBV7-2 to TRBJ2-3; perhaps TRBD2 as D (5 bases). The CDR3 spans 15 residues. Trimming stripped 7 bases from V and 2 bases from J, with 16 bases between. The germline CDR1 and CDR2 sequences are SGHTA and FQGNSA. CDR3 in amino acids: CASNEDGGYTDTQYF. The CDR3 DNA reads as TGTGCCAGCAACGAAGATGGCGGGTACACAGATACGCAGTATTTT.